Listed below are T cell receptor beta chains from one sample, sequenced in a study of identical twins. TCRdb itself ran the 5' RACE reads through MiXCR, one entry per CDR3 protein. The sample comprises 400,000 to 600,000 distinct CDR3 sequences, approximately 20% of which are singletons, and approximately 0.49% rests with the top ten. The sample also formed part of further work on yellow fever vaccine responses in identical twins.

Sequencing used CD4+ T cells sorted from blood. These receptors originate from a woman under 30 in good health. The CDR3 runs from the conserved cysteine through the conserved F or W. A D gene is named only where the DNA matches it firmly. Where a row states a size, it is once, few, many or the class of an expanded clone; other rows omit it.

abundance	v_gene	j_gene	d_gene	CDR3aa	CDR3nt
many	TRBV7-9	TRBJ2-3	.	CASSFANRNYPTQYF	TGTGCCAGCAGCTTCGCTAACAGGAACTATCCTACGCAGTATTTT
.	TRBV20-1	TRBJ2-7	.	CSAGPPGSGGYEQYF	TGCAGTGCTGGACCCCCGGGGAGCGGAGGCTACGAGCAGTACTTC
.	TRBV5-5	TRBJ1-5	TRBD1	CASSGQGNNQPQHF	TGTGCCAGCAGCGGACAGGGGAACAATCAGCCCCAGCATTTT
few	TRBV11-2	TRBJ2-7	.	CASSFPGTQGSEQYF	TGTGCCAGCAGCTTCCCCGGGACCCAGGGATCCGAGCAGTACTTC
many	TRBV3-1	TRBJ1-1	.	CASRPSSSTEAFF	TGTGCCAGCAGGCCCTCCTCAAGCACTGAAGCTTTCTTT
.	TRBV6-5	TRBJ2-1	TRBD2	CASSYSVGRPDYNEQFF	TGTGCCAGCAGTTACTCGGTCGGGAGGCCCGACTACAATGAGCAGTTCTTC
few	TRBV12-3/TRBV12-4	TRBJ2-5	.	CASTRKGTQYF	TGTGCCAGTACTAGGAAAGGGACCCAGTACTTC
few	TRBV6-1	TRBJ2-6	TRBD1	CASSPLGQGDSGANVLTF	TGTGCCAGCAGTCCACTAGGACAGGGGGACTCTGGGGCCAACGTCCTGACTTTC
.	TRBV10-3	TRBJ1-5	TRBD1	CATKQGFNQPQHF	TGTGCCACCAAACAGGGGTTCAATCAGCCCCAGCATTTT
.	TRBV12-3/TRBV12-4	TRBJ2-7	.	CASSQIGPGLYEQYF	TGTGCCAGCAGTCAAATAGGACCGGGACTCTACGAGCAGTACTTC
few	TRBV24-1	TRBJ2-2	.	CATSAKLTGNTGELFF	TGTGCCACCAGTGCCAAACTTACTGGAAACACCGGGGAGCTGTTTTTT
.	TRBV4-1	TRBJ2-7	TRBD2	CASSQDPRIGLAGVSYEQYF	TGCGCCAGCAGCCAAGACCCCAGAATCGGACTAGCGGGAGTCTCCTACGAGCAGTACTTC
.	TRBV29-1	TRBJ2-7	TRBD1	CSVGDRGYEQYF	TGCAGCGTAGGGGACAGGGGCTACGAGCAGTACTTC
.	TRBV3-1	TRBJ1-5	TRBD1	CASSPRTGSNQPQHF	TGTGCCAGCAGCCCTCGGACAGGGAGCAATCAGCCCCAGCATTTT
.	TRBV15	TRBJ2-3	.	CATGGRAFTDTQYF	TGTGCCACCGGGGGCAGGGCCTTCACAGATACGCAGTATTTT
.	TRBV24-1	TRBJ2-1	.	CATSDRSLGEQFF	TGTGCCACCAGTGATCGTAGCCTCGGTGAGCAGTTCTTC
many	TRBV20-1	TRBJ2-7	TRBD2	CSATLAGVGEQYF	TGCAGTGCCACACTAGCGGGAGTAGGAGAGCAGTACTTC
.	TRBV5-6	TRBJ1-5	TRBD1	CASSNLRGSGNQPQHF	TGTGCCAGCAGCAACCTCAGGGGGAGCGGCAATCAGCCCCAGCATTTT
few	TRBV24-1	TRBJ2-5	.	CATSDPTNEETQYF	TGTGCCACCAGTGATCCTACCAACGAGGAGACCCAGTACTTC
.	TRBV7-9	TRBJ2-2	.	CASSFVVGRANTGELFF	TGTGCCAGCAGCTTCGTCGTGGGACGGGCGAACACCGGGGAGCTGTTTTTT
.	TRBV29-1	TRBJ2-3	.	CSVERDARADTQYF	TGCAGCGTTGAACGTGATGCACGCGCAGATACGCAGTATTTT
few	TRBV7-2	TRBJ2-7	.	CASSLGGVPGEQYF	TGTGCCAGCAGCTTAGGCGGAGTTCCTGGGGAGCAGTACTTC
few	TRBV7-9	TRBJ2-5	TRBD2	CASSPGLADQETQYF	TGTGCCAGCAGCCCCGGACTAGCGGACCAAGAGACCCAGTACTTC